The sequence of this T cell receptor (beta chain) was determined in a study of graft-versus-host responses after intestinal transplantation. General study points: There were GvH clones found in recipient marrow, and some of them appeared first in ileum or blood.

Trimming removed 5 bases from V and 0 bases from J, with 17 bases in between. CDR3 length: 16 amino acids. Germline CDR1 is SGHRS and CDR2 is YFSETQ. Graft specimens yielded both intraepithelial and lamina propria lymphocytes. A remark on this clone: Its antigen remains unidentified.

TCRdb keeps only in-frame clones here, not all; method: immunoSEQ multiplex PCR. Of nearly 30,000 clones listed, around 80% are singletons. The chain recombines TRBV5-1 with TRBJ1-2, with a possible D match to TRBD1 (6 bases). The source is a human patient who received an intestinal transplant, so some T cells may come from the graft donor. Sequenced material: ileum tissue, taken 98 days after intestinal transplantation. In nucleotides, the CDR3 is TGCGCCAGCAGGGAAACCAACAGGGCTACTAACTATGGCTACACCTTC. Its translation is CASRETNRATNYGYTF.